The 25 T cell receptor beta chains listed next were all sequenced from one sample in a study of T cells in Graves' hyperthyroidism and ophthalmopathy. The CDR3 regions of TCR beta were amplified from RNA transcripts. HTBI primers were the set used in a first-round RT-PCR of the TCR CDR3. Each CDR3 protein is one row after TCRdb ran MiXCR on the multiplex PCR reads. The sample lists a few hundred thousand distinct CDR3 sequences; about 20% were seen once. The sequencing sample was made of blood. All receptors come from a man aged 30 to 39 with Graves' ophthalmopathy.

In this sample, this clonotype turned up many times. V gene TRBV20-1 combines with J gene TRBJ2-3; the D is unclear. CDR1 DFQATT and CDR2 SNEGSKA come from the germline V gene (reference sequence). V was trimmed by 0 bases and J by 1 base, leaving 8 bases between them. This CDR3 spans 14 amino acids. DNA for the CDR3: TGCAGTGCTAGAGATCCACGGGGCACAGATACGCAGTATTTT. Its protein is CSARDPRGTDTQYF.

This clonotype was seen only a few times. J is TRBJ2-1 and V is TRBV2; 9 bases line up with TRBD2. The CDR3 extends over 15 amino acids. CDR1 is SNHLY and CDR2 is FYNNEI in the germline V gene. V was pared by 10 bases and J by 0 bases, with 7 bases of the junction left unmatched. In DNA form, the CDR3 reads TGTGCCACGACTAGCGGCCCCAGCTCCTACAATGAGCAGTTCTTC. Translation: CATTSGPSSYNEQFF.

The V and J genes are TRBV9 and TRBJ2-6; the D is unclear. The CDR3 contains 19 residues. The V end was cut by 0 bases, the J end by 1 base, with 17 bases between. Germline CDR1 reads SGDLS; CDR2 reads YYNGEE. CDR3 region: CASSVEWSSRRSGANVLTF. The CDR3 DNA reads TGTGCCAGCAGCGTAGAGTGGAGCTCGCGACGTTCTGGGGCCAACGTCCTGACTTTC.

This clonotype was seen a handful of times. The CDR3 protein is CAWGPGYEQFF. CDR3 bases: TGTGCCTGGGGGCCGGGGTATGAGCAGTTCTTC. The chain joins TRBV30 to TRBJ2-1; maybe TRBD2 (5 bases). Deletions cut 5 bases from V and 8 bases from J, with 10 bases between. There are 11 residues in the CDR3. CDR1 GTSNPN and CDR2 SVGIG come from the germline V gene (reference sequence).

This clonotype was observed at least ten times. The chain recombines TRBV2 with TRBJ2-7; 9 bases match TRBD1. V lost 6 bases, J lost 2 bases, and 5 bases stayed unmatched. This CDR3 contains 14 residues. From germline, CDR1 is SNHLY and CDR2 FYNNEI. The CDR3 sequence: CASRLTGGAYEQYF. In nucleotides, the CDR3 is TGTGCCAGCAGGTTGACAGGGGGTGCCTACGAGCAGTACTTC.

This clonotype was recorded at least ten times. This chain connects TRBV12-3 or TRBV12-4 to TRBJ2-7; D not certain. The germline V and J ends were trimmed by 2 bases and 5 bases, with 13 bases remaining between them. This CDR3 comprises 14 residues. The CDR3 here is CASSLSPSLHEQYF. CDR3 sequence (DNA): TGTGCCAGCAGTTTAAGTCCCAGCCTCCACGAGCAGTACTTC.

Note on this clonotype: The junction differs from germline at one of its ends, possibly a read error. The chain links TRBV7-7 to TRBJ2-5, with TRBD1 matching over 8 bases. This CDR3 comprises 14 residues. The germline gives CDR1 SSHAT, CDR2 FNYEAQ (reference sequence). CDR3 sequence reads: CASSLTQGAETQYF. CDR3 bases: TGTGCTAGCAGCTTAACCCAGGGGGCAGAGACCCAGTACTTC.

The chain links TRBV5-1 to TRBJ1-2; possibly TRBD1 for D (6 bases). CDR3 length: 13 amino acids. Deletions cut 3 bases from V and 8 bases from J, with 14 bases between. Germline values: CDR1 SGHRS, CDR2 YFSETQ. The CDR3 DNA follows: TGCGCCAGCAGCTGGATACAGGGTACCGGCTACACCTTC. Its protein is CASSWIQGTGYTF.

This clonotype was found many times. V usage is TRBV28 and J usage is TRBJ2-5; 7 bases map to TRBD1. Germline assignment: CDR1 MDHEN and CDR2 SYDVKM. The CDR3 is made up of 14 amino acids. V trimming: 2 bases; J trimming: 5 bases; junction bases outside the gene matches: 5. The CDR3, as DNA: TGTGCCAGCAGTTTACTCGGCAGGGGGGAGACCCAGTACTTC. This codes for CASSLLGRGETQYF.

This chain joins TRBV12-3 or TRBV12-4 and TRBJ1-1, with unresolved D. The CDR3 runs to 13 residues. Trimming removed 5 bases from V and 1 base from J, with 8 bases in between. CDR3 amino acids: CASSIDWNTEAFF. The CDR3 DNA reads TGTGCCAGCAGTATAGATTGGAACACTGAAGCTTTCTTT.

This clonotype has just a few counts. This sequence joins TRBV12-3 or TRBV12-4 and TRBJ1-5; no firm D call. This CDR3 contains 14 residues. V lost 5 bases and J lost 1, with 9 bases in between. CDR3 sequence reads: CASSQTQSNQPQHF. The CDR3 region has the DNA TGTGCCAGCAGTCAAACTCAAAGCAATCAGCCCCAGCATTTT.

The sample holds a few counts of this clonotype. This chain uses TRBV20-1 with TRBJ2-7; 7 bases match TRBD2. The V gene end was trimmed by 6 bases and the J gene end by 2 bases; junction bases not matched to a gene: 13. Germline V gene sequence: CDR1 DFQATT, CDR2 SNEGSKA (reference sequence). The CDR3 contains 15 residues. As DNA, the CDR3 is TGCAGTGCCACCGGGAGGACACAGCGGCCCTACGAGCAGTACTTC. As protein: CSATGRTQRPYEQYF.

The chain couples TRBV7-6 to TRBJ1-5; no clear D. CDR1 and CDR2 from the germline V gene are SGHVS and FNYEAQ. The germline V and J ends were trimmed by 1 base and 4 bases, with 5 bases remaining between them. CDR3 size: 13 residues. CDR3 loop: CASSLGENQPQHF. As DNA, the CDR3 is TGTGCCAGCAGCTTAGGAGAGAATCAGCCCCAGCATTTT. Full variable domain (remainder filled in from reference TRBV7-6 and TRBJ1-5): GAGVSQSPRYKVTKRGQDVALRCDPISGHVSLYWYRQALGQGPEFLTYFNYEAQQDKSGLPNDRFSAERPEGSISTLTIQRTEQRDSAMYRCASSLGENQPQHFGDGTRLSIL.

The chain couples TRBV12-3 or TRBV12-4 to TRBJ2-1; 10 bases match TRBD2. There are 17 residues in the CDR3. V was pared by 3 bases and J by 7 bases, with 12 bases of the junction left unmatched. CDR3 sequence (DNA): TGTGCCAGCAGTTTCTCCCCCCTAGCGGGAGCTGGGAATGAGCAGTTCTTC. It yields the protein CASSFSPLAGAGNEQFF.

This clonotype has ten or more counts. The chain has TRBV5-1 and TRBJ2-7, with TRBD2 identical over 7 bases. Germline CDR1 SGHRS, CDR2 YFSETQ. The V segment lost 0 bases and the J segment 2 bases; nucleotides outside the gene matches: 8. This CDR3 comprises 16 residues. The chain's CDR3 is CASSLESSGGTYEQYF. The CDR3 nucleotides are TGCGCCAGCAGCTTGGAATCTAGCGGAGGAACCTACGAGCAGTACTTC.

The gene calls are TRBV27 and TRBJ2-7; D is tentatively TRBD1 or TRBD2 (6 bases each). Trimming took 5 bases from V and 2 from J, leaving 16 bases between them. CDR1 and CDR2 (germline): MNHEY, SMNVEV (reference sequence). The length of the CDR3 is 15 residues. CDR3 region: CASSIEGGSPYEQYF. Written as DNA, the CDR3 is TGTGCCAGCAGTATCGAGGGGGGAAGTCCCTACGAGCAGTACTTC.

In nucleotides, the CDR3 is TGTGCCAGCAGTTCCCTACAGGGGTCGGGAGAGCAGTACTTC. It codes for CASSSLQGSGEQYF. The chain has TRBV28 and TRBJ2-7, with 7 bases that match TRBD1. CDR3 size: 14 residues. In germline, CDR1 is MDHEN, CDR2 SYDVKM. V shed 4 bases, J shed 7 bases, and the junction held 10 bases outside the gene matches.

This clonotype was counted a few times. The chain recombines TRBV2 with TRBJ2-3, with a possible D match to TRBD1 (5 bases). The V end was cut by 7 bases, the J end by 0 bases, with 8 bases between. The V gene's germline CDR1 is SNHLY and CDR2 FYNNEI. The CDR3 has 13 residues. The DNA of the CDR3 is TGTGCCAGCACCAGACAGAGCACAGATACGCAGTATTTT. It encodes CASTRQSTDTQYF.

This clonotype was counted many times. The V and J genes are TRBV12-3 or TRBV12-4 and TRBJ1-5; 9 nucleotides match TRBD1. The V and J ends lost 7 bases and 3 bases, in that order; junction bases with no gene match: 7. This CDR3 has 15 residues. CDR3 in DNA: TGTGCCAGCACCAAGGGGACAGGGTTCAATCAGCCCCAGCATTTT. This gives the protein CASTKGTGFNQPQHF.

The chain uses TRBV29-1 and TRBJ1-2; possible D gene TRBD1, 6 bases. V was clipped by 4 bases and J by 7 bases, with 19 bases between them. The CDR3 sequence is 14 residues long. Germline loops: CDR1 SQVTM, CDR2 ANQGSEA. In DNA, the CDR3 is TGCAGCGTTGCCCGGACAGCAACCCTGGTTGGCTACACCTTC. It yields the protein CSVARTATLVGYTF. Full variable domain (missing parts from reference TRBV29-1 and TRBJ1-2): SAVISQKPSRDICQRGTSLTIQCQVDSQVTMMFWYRQQPGQSLTLIATANQGSEATYESGFVIDKFPISRPNLTFSTLTVSNMSPEDSSIYLCSVARTATLVGYTFGSGTRLTVV.

This clonotype was observed a handful of times. The J gene is TRBJ1-5, the V gene TRBV6-1; 7 bases match TRBD1. V was pared by 5 bases and J by 5 bases, with 6 bases of the junction left unmatched. Per germline, CDR1 MNHNS and CDR2 SASEGT. The CDR3 has 14 amino acids. CDR3 residues: CASSSGQEDQPQHF. Here the CDR3 DNA reads TGTGCCAGCAGTTCCGGACAGGAGGATCAGCCCCAGCATTTT.

The CDR3 spells CSVRNPGLVKGETQYF. CDR3 nucleotides: TGCAGCGTCCGAAACCCTGGACTAGTAAAGGGAGAGACCCAGTACTTC. The chain carries TRBV29-1 and TRBJ2-5; 7 positions match TRBD2. CDR3 size: 16 residues. Germline V gene sequence: CDR1 SQVTM, CDR2 ANQGSEA. V was clipped by 6 bases and J by 4 bases; unmatched bases: 17.

The rearrangement uses TRBV7-9 and TRBJ1-4, with a weak D call TRBD1 (6 bases). V lost 5 bases, J lost 3 bases, and 10 bases lay in between. CDR1 is SEHNR and CDR2 is FQNEAQ in the germline V gene (reference sequence). The CDR3 has 14 amino acids. The CDR3 DNA reads TGTGCCAGCAGCCAACAGGGCCCTAATGAAAAACTGTTTTTT. It specifies CASSQQGPNEKLFF.

The table lists this clonotype with many counts. The chain links TRBV2 to TRBJ2-1, with TRBD2 matching over 12 bases. Germline V CDR1 and CDR2: SNHLY, FYNNEI. The CDR3 covers 15 residues. The trim removed 5 bases at V and 6 bases at J, leaving 5 bases unmatched. CDR3 sequence: CASSYLAGGLNEQFF. The CDR3 nucleotides read TGTGCCAGCAGTTACCTAGCGGGAGGGCTCAATGAGCAGTTCTTC.

The table lists this clonotype with many counts. This chain uses TRBV12-3 or TRBV12-4 with TRBJ2-7; no clear D gene. Trimming shortened V by 6 bases and J by 4 bases, and 7 bases separated the two germline ends. There are 11 residues in the CDR3. The DNA for the CDR3 is TGTGCCAGCAGCCCCAAGTACGAGCAGTACTTC. Translation gives CASSPKYEQYF.